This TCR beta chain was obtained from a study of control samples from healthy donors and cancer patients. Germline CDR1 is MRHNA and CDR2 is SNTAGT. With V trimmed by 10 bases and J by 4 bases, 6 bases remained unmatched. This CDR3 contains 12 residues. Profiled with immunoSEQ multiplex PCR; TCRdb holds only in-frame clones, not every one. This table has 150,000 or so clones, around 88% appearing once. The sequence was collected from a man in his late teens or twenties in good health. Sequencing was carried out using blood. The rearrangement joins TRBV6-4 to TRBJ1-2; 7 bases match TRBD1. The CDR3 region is CATRTGLYGYTF. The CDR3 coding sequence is TGTGCCACGCGGACAGGACTCTATGGCTACACCTTC.